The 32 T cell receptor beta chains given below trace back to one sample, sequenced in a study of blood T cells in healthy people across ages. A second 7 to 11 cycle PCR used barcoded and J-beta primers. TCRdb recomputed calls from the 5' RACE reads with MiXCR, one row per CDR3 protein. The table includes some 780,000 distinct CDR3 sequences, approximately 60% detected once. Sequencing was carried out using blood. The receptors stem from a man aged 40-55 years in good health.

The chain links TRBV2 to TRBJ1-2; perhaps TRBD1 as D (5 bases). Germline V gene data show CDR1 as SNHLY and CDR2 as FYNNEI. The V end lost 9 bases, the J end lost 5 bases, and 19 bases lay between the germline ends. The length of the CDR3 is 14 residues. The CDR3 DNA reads TGTGCCAGTGCCGAGGGTACAGGAAGATATGGCTACACCTTC. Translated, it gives CASAEGTGRYGYTF.

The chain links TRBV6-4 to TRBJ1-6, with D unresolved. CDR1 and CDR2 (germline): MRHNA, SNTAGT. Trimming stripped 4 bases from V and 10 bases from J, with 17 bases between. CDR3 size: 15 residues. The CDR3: CASSVALTSDSPLHF. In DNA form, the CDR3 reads TGTGCCAGCAGTGTCGCTCTTACTTCGGACTCACCCCTCCACTTT.

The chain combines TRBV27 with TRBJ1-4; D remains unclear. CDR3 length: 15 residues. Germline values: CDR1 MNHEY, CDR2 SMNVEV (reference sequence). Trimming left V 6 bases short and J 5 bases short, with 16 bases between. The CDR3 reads CASSVKPGKNEKLFF. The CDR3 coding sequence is TGTGCCAGCAGCGTGAAACCGGGGAAGAATGAAAAACTGTTTTTT.

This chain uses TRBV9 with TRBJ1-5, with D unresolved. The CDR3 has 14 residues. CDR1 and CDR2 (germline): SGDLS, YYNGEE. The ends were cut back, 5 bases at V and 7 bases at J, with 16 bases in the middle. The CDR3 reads CASSAGSNPQPQHF. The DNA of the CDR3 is TGTGCCAGCAGTGCCGGTTCCAACCCCCAGCCCCAGCATTTT. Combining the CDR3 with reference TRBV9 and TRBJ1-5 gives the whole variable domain DSGVTQTPKHLITATGQRVTLRCSPRSGDLSVYWYQQSLDQGLQFLIQYYNGEERAKGNILERFSAQQFPDLHSELNLSSLELGDSALYFCASSAGSNPQPQHFGDGTRLSIL.

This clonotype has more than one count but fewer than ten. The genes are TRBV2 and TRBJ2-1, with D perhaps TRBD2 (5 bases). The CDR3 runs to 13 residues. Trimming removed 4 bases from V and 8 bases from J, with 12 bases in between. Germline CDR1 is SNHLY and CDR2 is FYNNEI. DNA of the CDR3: TGTGCCAGCAGTGGGGCTAGCCTCGATGAGCAGTTCTTC. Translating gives CASSGASLDEQFF.

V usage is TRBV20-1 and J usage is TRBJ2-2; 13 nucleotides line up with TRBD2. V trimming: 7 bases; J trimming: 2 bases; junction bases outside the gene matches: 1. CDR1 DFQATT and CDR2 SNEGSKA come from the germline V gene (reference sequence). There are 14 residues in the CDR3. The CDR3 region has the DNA TGCAGTGGGACTAGCGGGAGTAACACCGGGGAGCTGTTTTTT. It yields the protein CSGTSGSNTGELFF.

This CDR3 reads CASSVGLGMNEQFF. The CDR3, as DNA: TGTGCCAGCAGCGTAGGTCTGGGAATGAATGAGCAGTTCTTC. The chain links TRBV9 to TRBJ2-1, with no clear D. Germline values: CDR1 SGDLS, CDR2 YYNGEE. V dropped 0 bases and J dropped 7 bases, with 11 bases sitting between them. This CDR3 comprises 14 residues.

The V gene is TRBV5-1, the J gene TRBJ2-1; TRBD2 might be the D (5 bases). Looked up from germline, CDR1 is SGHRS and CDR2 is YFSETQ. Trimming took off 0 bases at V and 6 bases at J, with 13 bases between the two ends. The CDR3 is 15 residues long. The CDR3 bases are TGCGCCAGCAGCTTGGCGACGGGGATCGGCAATGAGCAGTTCTTC. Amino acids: CASSLATGIGNEQFF.

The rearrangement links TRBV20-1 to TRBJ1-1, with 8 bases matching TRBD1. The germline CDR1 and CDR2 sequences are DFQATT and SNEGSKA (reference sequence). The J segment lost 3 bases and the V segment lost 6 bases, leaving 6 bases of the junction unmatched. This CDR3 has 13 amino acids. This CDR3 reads CSAFGQGYTEAFF. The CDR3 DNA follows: TGCAGTGCCTTCGGACAGGGTTACACTGAAGCTTTCTTT.

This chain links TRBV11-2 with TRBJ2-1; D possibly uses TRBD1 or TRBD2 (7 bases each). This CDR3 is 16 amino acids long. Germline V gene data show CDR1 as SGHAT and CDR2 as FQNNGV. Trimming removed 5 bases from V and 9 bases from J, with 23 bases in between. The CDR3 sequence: CASSPTQGGRTGEQFF. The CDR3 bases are TGTGCCAGCAGCCCAACACAGGGAGGGAGGACAGGTGAGCAGTTCTTC.

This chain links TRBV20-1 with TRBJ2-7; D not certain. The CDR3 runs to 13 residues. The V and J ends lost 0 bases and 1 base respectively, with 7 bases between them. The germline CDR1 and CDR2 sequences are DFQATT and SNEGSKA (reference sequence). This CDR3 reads CSAREGFSYEQYF. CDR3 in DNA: TGCAGTGCTAGAGAAGGGTTTTCCTACGAGCAGTACTTC.

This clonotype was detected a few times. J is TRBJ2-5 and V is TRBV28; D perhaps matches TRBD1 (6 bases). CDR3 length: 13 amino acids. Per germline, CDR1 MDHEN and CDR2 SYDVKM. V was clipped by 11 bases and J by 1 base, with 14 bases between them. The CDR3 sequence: CAATEQGQETQYF. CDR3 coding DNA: TGTGCCGCCACGGAACAGGGCCAAGAGACCCAGTACTTC.

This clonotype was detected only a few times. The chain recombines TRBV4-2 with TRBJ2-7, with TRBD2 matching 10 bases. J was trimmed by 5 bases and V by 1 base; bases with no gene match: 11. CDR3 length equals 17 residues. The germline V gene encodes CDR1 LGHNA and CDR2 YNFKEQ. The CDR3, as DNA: TGTGCCAGCAGCCAAGTACAGCCCCCTGGACTAGCGGACGAGCAGTACTTC. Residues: CASSQVQPPGLADEQYF.

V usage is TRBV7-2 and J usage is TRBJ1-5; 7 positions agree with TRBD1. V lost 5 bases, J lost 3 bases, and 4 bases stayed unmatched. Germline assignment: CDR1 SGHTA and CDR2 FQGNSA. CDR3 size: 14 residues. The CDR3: CASSRDRNNQPQHF. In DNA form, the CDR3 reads TGTGCCAGCAGCCGGGACAGAAACAATCAGCCCCAGCATTTT.

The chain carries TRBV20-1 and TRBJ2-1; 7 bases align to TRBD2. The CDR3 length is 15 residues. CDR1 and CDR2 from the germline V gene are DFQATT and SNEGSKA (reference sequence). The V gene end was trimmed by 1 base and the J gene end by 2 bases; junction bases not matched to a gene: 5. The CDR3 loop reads CSARATSQPYNEQFF. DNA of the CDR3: TGCAGTGCTAGAGCGACTAGCCAACCCTACAATGAGCAGTTCTTC.

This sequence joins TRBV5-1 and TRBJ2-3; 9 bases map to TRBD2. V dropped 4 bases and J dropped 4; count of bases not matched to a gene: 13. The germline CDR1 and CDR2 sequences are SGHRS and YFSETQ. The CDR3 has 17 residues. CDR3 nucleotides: TGCGCCAGCAGCCGGATAAAGCTAGCGGGAACAGCAGATACGCAGTATTTT. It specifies CASSRIKLAGTADTQYF.

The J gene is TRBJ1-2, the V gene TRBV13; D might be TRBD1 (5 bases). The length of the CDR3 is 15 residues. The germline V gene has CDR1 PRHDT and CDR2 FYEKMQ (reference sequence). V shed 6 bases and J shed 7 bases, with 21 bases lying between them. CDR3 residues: CASRDGLHTRGGYTF. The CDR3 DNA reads TGTGCCAGCAGGGACGGACTCCATACTAGGGGTGGCTACACCTTC.

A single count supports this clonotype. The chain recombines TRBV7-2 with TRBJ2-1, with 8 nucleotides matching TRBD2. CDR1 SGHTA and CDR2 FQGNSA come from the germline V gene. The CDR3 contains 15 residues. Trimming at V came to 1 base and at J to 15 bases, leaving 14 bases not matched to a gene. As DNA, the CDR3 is TGTGCCAGCAGCTTAGAGGGGGGTAGCGGGATCCGCCCGTTCTTC. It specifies CASSLEGGSGIRPFF.

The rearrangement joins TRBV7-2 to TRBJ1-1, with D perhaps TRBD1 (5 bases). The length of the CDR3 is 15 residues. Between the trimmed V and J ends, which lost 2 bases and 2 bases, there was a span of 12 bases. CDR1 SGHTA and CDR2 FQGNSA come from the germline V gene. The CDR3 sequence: CASSLLGALNTEAFF. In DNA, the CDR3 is TGTGCCAGCAGCTTACTAGGGGCGCTTAACACTGAAGCTTTCTTT. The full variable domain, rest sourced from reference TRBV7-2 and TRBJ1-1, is GAGVSQSPSNKVTEKGKDVELRCDPISGHTALYWYRQSLGQGLEFLIYFQGNSAPDKSGLPSDRFSAERTGGSVSTLTIQRTQQEDSAVYLCASSLLGALNTEAFFGQGTRLTVV.

The CDR3 region has the DNA TGCGCCAGCAGCTTCGGCCGGGACCTCAGCGTGGGCTACACCTTC. This gives the protein CASSFGRDLSVGYTF. The chain carries TRBV5-1 and TRBJ1-2; a possible D gene is TRBD1 (5 bases). In germline, CDR1 is SGHRS, CDR2 YFSETQ. Trimming left V 2 bases short and J 8 bases short, with 19 bases between. The CDR3 loop spans 15 amino acids. Full variable domain (remainder filled in from reference TRBV5-1 and TRBJ1-2): KAGVTQTPRYLIKTRGQQVTLSCSPISGHRSVSWYQQTPGQGLQFLFEYFSETQRNKGNFPGRFSGRQFSNSRSEMNVSTLELGDSALYLCASSFGRDLSVGYTFGSGTRLTVV.

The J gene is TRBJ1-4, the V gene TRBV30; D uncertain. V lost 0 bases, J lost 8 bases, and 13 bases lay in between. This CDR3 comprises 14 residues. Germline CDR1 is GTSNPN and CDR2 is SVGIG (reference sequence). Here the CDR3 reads CAWSVLGVREKLFF. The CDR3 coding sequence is TGTGCCTGGAGTGTTTTGGGAGTTCGCGAAAAACTGTTTTTT.

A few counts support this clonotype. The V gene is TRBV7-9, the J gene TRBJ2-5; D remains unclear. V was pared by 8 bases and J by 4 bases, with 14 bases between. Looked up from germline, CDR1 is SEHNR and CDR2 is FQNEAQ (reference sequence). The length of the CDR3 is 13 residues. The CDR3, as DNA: TGTGCCAGCTTGCTGGTGCCGAGAGAGACCCAGTACTTC. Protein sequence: CASLLVPRETQYF.

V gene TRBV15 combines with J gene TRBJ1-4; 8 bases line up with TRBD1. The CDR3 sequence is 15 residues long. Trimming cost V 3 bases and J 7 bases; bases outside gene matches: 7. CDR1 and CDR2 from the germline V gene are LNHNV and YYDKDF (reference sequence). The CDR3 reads CATSSRQGLSEKLFF. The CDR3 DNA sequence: TGTGCCACCAGCAGTCGACAGGGGTTGAGTGAAAAACTGTTTTTT.

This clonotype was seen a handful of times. The CDR3 sequence: CSASFGTSPLHF. In nucleotides, the CDR3 is TGCAGTGCTAGTTTCGGGACTTCACCCCTCCACTTT. The chain links TRBV20-1 to TRBJ1-6, with a possible D match to TRBD1 (5 bases). V was trimmed by 3 bases and J by 9 bases, leaving 9 bases between them. Germline values: CDR1 DFQATT, CDR2 SNEGSKA (reference sequence). This CDR3 comprises 12 residues.

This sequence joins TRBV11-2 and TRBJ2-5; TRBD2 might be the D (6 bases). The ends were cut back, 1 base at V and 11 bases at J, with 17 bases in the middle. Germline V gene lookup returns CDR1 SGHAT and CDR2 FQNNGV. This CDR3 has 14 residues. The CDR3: CASSLAGVNNEQYF. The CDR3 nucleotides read TGTGCCAGCAGCTTAGCGGGGGTAAACAATGAGCAGTACTTC.

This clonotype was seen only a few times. DNA for the CDR3: TGTGCCAGCAGCGTAGTAACACGGGGGGGCACAGATACGCAGTATTTT. It is translated as CASSVVTRGGTDTQYF. The chain employs TRBV9 and TRBJ2-3; 7 bases are a match to TRBD2. V lost 0 bases and J lost 1; bases outside the gene matches: 5. The V gene's germline CDR1 is SGDLS and CDR2 YYNGEE. The CDR3 length is 16 residues. Filled out from reference TRBV9 and TRBJ2-3, the complete variable domain reads DSGVTQTPKHLITATGQRVTLRCSPRSGDLSVYWYQQSLDQGLQFLIQYYNGEERAKGNILERFSAQQFPDLHSELNLSSLELGDSALYFCASSVVTRGGTDTQYFGPGTRLTVL.

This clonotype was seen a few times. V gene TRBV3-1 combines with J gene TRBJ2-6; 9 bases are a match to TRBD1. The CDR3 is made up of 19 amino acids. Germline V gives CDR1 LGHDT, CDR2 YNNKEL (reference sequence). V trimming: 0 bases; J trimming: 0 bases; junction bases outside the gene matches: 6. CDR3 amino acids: CASSQEGQGKPSGANVLTF. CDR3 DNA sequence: TGTGCCAGCAGCCAAGAGGGACAGGGAAAACCCTCTGGGGCCAACGTCCTGACTTTC.

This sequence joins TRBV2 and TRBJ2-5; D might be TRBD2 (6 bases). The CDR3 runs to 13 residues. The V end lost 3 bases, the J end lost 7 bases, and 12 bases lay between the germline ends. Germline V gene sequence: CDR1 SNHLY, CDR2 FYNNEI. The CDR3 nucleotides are TGTGCCAGCAGTGACCCTAACGGGGGGACCCAGTACTTC. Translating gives CASSDPNGGTQYF.

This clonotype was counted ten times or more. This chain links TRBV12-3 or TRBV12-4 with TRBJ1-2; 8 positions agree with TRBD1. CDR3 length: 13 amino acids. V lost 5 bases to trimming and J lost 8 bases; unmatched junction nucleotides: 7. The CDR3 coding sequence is TGTGCCAGCAGTCAACAGGGGGGACGCGGCTACACCTTC. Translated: CASSQQGGRGYTF.

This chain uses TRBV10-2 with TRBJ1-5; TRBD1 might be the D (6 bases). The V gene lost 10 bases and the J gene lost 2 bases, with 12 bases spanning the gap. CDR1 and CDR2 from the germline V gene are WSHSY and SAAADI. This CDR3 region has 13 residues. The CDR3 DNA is TGCGCCACCAAGACAGGTGGCAATCAGCCCCAGCATTTT. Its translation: CATKTGGNQPQHF.

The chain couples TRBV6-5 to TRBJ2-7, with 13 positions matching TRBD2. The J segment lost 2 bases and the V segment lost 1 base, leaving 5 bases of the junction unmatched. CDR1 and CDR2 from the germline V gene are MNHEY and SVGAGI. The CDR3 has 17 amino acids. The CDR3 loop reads CASSYLGTSGTAYEQYF. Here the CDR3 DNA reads TGTGCCAGCAGTTACTTAGGGACTAGCGGGACGGCCTACGAGCAGTACTTC.

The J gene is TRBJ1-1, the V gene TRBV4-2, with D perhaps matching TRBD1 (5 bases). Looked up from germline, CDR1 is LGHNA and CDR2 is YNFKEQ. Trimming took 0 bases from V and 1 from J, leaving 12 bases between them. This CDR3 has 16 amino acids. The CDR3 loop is CASSQDLQGGNTEAFF. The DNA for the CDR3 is TGTGCCAGCAGCCAAGATCTCCAGGGTGGGAACACTGAAGCTTTCTTT.